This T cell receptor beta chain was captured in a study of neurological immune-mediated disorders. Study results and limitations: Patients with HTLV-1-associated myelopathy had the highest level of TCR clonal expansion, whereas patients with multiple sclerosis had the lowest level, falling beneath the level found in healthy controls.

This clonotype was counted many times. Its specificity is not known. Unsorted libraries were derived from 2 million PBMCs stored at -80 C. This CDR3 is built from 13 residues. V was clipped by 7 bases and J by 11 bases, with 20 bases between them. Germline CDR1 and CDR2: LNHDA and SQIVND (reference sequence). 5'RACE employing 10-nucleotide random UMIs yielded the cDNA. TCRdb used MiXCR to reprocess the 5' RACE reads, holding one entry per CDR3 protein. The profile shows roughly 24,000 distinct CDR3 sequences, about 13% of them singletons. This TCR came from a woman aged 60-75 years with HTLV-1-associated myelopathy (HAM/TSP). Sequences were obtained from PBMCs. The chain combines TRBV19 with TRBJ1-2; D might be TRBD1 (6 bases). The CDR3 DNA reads TGTGCCAGTACGGACAGTGACCTCATGCGGTACACCTTC. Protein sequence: CASTDSDLMRYTF.